This T cell receptor beta chain was sequenced for a study of T cell changes during pregnancy in multiple sclerosis. The V end was cut by 5 bases, the J end by 2 bases, with 10 bases between. Per the germline V gene, CDR1 is MDHEN and CDR2 is SYDVKM. This CDR3 spans 14 amino acids. Sequencing was performed with immunoSEQ multiplex PCR; in TCRdb, only in-frame clones are kept and a portion is missing. The sample holds about 44,000 clones; 90% are singletons and the top ten take 0.7%. The chain joins TRBV28 to TRBJ1-5; unclear D gene. This receptor was obtained from a female donor with multiple sclerosis, enrolled in a pregnancy study. Specimen: CD4+ T cells from peripheral blood mononuclear cells, collected before pregnancy. As DNA, the CDR3 is TGTGCCAGCAGTCCCCCTGAGGGCAATCAGCCCCAGCATTTT. Amino acid sequence: CASSPPEGNQPQHF.